The present TCR beta chain was sequenced within a study of blood T cell repertoires in COVID-19. The repertoire was sequenced with immunoSEQ multiplex PCR; TCRdb's copy has only in-frame clones and lacks some. This table holds fewer than 60,000 clones, 90% found once. The CDR3 consists of 14 residues. Trimming took off 0 bases at V and 5 bases at J, with 10 bases between the two ends. Germline V CDR1 and CDR2: MNHEY, SMNVEV (reference sequence). The sequence was collected from a human donor in a cohort sampled during active COVID-19. The specimen sequenced was peripheral blood. The chain has TRBV27 and TRBJ1-1; the D is unclear. CDR3 in DNA: TGTGCCAGCAGTTTATCCGATATCGGGACTGAAGCTTTCTTT. Translation gives CASSLSDIGTEAFF.